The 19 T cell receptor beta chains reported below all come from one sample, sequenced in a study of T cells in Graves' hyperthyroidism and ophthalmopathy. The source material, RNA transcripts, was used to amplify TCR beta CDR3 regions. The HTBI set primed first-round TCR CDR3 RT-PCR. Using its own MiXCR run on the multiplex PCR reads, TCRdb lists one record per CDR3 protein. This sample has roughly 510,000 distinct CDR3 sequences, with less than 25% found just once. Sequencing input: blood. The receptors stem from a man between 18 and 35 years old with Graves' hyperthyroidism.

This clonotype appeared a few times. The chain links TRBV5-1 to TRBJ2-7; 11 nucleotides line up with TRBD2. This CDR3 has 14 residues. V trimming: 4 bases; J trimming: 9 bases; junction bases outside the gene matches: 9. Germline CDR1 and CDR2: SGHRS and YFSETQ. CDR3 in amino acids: CASSPPGTSGAQYF. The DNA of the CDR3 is TGCGCCAGCAGCCCGCCGGGGACTAGCGGTGCGCAGTACTTC.

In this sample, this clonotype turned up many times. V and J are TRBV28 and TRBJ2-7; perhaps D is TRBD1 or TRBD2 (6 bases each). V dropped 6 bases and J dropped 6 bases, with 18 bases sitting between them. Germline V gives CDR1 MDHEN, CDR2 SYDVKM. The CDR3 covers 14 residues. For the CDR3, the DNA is TGTGCCAGCAGCCGGCTACAGGGAGCGGGCGAGCAGTACTTC. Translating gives CASSRLQGAGEQYF. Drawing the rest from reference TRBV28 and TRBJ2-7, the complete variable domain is DVKVTQSSRYLVKRTGEKVFLECVQDMDHENMFWYRQDPGLGLRLIYFSYDVKMKEKGDIPEGYSVSREKKERFSLILESASTNQTSMYLCASSRLQGAGEQYFGPGTRLTVT.

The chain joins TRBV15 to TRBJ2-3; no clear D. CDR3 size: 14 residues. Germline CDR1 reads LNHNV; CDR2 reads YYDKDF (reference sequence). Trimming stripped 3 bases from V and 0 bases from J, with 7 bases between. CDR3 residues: CATSSRLSTDTQYF. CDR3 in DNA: TGTGCCACCAGCAGCCGTCTTAGCACAGATACGCAGTATTTT.

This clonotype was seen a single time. CDR3 nucleotides: TGTGCCAGCTCACCACCCGGGACAGGGGTTTCTCCCCTCCACTTT. This sequence encodes CASSPPGTGVSPLHF. The chain employs TRBV18 and TRBJ1-6; TRBD1 agrees at 10 bases. Germline lookup yields CDR1 KGHSH and CDR2 LQKENI. The CDR3 sequence is 15 residues long. The J segment lost 13 bases and the V segment lost 0 bases, leaving 6 bases of the junction unmatched.

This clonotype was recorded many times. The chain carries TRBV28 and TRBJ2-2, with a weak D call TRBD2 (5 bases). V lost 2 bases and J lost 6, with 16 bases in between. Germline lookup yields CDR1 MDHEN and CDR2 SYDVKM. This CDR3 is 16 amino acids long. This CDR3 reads CASSLPPGGRSGELFF. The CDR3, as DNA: TGTGCCAGCAGTTTACCCCCGGGCGGGCGGTCCGGGGAGCTGTTTTTT. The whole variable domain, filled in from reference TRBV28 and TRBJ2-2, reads DVKVTQSSRYLVKRTGEKVFLECVQDMDHENMFWYRQDPGLGLRLIYFSYDVKMKEKGDIPEGYSVSREKKERFSLILESASTNQTSMYLCASSLPPGGRSGELFFGEGSRLTVL.

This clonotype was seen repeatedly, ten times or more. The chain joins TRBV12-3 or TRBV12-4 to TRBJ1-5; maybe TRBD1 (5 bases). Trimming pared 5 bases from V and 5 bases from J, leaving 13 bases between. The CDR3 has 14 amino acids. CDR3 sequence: CASSGRQIDQPQHF. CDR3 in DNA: TGTGCCAGCAGTGGCCGACAGATAGATCAGCCCCAGCATTTT.

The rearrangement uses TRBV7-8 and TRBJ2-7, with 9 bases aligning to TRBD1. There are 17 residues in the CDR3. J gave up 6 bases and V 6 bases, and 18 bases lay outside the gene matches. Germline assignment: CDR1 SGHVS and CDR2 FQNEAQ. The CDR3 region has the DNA TGTGCCAGCAGTTCTACGCTCCCGGGACAGGGTAATCCCGAGCAGTACTTC. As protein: CASSSTLPGQGNPEQYF.

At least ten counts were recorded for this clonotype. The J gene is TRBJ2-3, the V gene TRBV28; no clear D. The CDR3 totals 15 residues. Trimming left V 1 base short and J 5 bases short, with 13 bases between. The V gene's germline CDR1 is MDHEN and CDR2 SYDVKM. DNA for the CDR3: TGTGCCAGCAGTTTATCGGGCCTTTCAGGAGATACGCAGTATTTT. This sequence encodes CASSLSGLSGDTQYF.

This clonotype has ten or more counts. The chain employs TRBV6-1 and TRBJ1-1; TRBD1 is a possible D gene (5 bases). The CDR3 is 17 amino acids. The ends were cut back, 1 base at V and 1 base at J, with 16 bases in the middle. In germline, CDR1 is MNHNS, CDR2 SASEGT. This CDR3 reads CASSEDGRGGANTEAFF. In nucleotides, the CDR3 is TGTGCCAGCAGTGAAGATGGCCGCGGGGGTGCGAACACTGAAGCTTTCTTT.

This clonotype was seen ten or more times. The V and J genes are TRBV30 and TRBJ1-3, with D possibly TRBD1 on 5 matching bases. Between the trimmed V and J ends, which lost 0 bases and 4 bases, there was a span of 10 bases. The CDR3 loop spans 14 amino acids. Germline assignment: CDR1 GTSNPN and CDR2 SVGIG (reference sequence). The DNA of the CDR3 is TGTGCCTGGAGTGTAAGGGACCTAGGAAACACCATATATTTT. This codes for CAWSVRDLGNTIYF.

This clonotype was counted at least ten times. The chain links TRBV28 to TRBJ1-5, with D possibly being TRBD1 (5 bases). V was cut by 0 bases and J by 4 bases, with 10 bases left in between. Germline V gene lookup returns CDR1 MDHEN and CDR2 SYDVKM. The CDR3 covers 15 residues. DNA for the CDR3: TGTGCCAGCAGTTTATGGAGGGGAAGGAATCAGCCCCAGCATTTT. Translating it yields CASSLWRGRNQPQHF.

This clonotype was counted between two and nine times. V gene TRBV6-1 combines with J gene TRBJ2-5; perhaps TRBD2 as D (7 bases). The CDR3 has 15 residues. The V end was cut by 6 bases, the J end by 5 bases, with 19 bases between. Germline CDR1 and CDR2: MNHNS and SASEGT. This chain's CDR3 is CASSVGASGVETQYF. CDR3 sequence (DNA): TGTGCCAGCAGCGTGGGGGCTAGCGGTGTGGAGACCCAGTACTTC.

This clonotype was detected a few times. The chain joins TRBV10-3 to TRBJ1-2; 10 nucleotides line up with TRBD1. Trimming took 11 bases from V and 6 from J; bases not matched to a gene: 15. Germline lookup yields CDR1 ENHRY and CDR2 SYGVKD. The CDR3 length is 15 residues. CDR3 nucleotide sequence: TGTGCCGAGGCGTCAGCCCCGGGACAGGGGAATGGCTACACCTTC. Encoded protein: CAEASAPGQGNGYTF.

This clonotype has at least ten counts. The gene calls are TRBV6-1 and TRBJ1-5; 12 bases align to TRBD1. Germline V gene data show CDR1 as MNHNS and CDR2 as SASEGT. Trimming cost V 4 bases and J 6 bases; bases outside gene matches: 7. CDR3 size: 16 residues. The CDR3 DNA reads TGTGCCAGCAGTGCCGTCGGGACAGGGGGCGGTCAGCCCCAGCATTTT. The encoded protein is CASSAVGTGGGQPQHF.

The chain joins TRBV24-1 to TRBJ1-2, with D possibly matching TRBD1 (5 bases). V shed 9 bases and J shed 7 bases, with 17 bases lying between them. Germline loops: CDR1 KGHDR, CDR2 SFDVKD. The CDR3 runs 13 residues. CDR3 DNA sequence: TGTGCCACCGCCGCCGGAGGGGACGGTGGCTACACCTTC. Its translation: CATAAGGDGGYTF.

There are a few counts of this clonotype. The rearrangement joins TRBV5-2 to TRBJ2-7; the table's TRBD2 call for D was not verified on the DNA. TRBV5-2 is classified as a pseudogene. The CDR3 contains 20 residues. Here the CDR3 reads CASKSAGPRGGSLRSREQYF. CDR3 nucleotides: TGTGCCAGCAAGAGTGCGGGGCCCAGGGGCGGGAGTCTTAGGTCTCGGGAGCAGTACTTC.

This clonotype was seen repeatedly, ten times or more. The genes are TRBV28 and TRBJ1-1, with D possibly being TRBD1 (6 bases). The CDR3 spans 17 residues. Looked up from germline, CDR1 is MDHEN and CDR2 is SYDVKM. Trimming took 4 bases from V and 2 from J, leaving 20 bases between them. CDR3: CASSSILGGGGNTEAFF. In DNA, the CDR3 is TGTGCCAGCAGTTCTATATTAGGAGGGGGGGGCAACACTGAAGCTTTCTTT.

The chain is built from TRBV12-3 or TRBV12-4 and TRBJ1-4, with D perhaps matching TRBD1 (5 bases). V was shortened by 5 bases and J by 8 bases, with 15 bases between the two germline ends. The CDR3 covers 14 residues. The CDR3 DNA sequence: TGTGCCAGCAGTACGCGGGGCTTAGGAGAAAAACTGTTTTTT. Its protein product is CASSTRGLGEKLFF.

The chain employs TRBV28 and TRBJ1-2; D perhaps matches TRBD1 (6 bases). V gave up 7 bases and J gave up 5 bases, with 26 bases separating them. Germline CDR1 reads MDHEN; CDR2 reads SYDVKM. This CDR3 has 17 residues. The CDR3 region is CASMNLQWTAEGYGYTF. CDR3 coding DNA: TGTGCCAGCATGAATCTCCAGTGGACAGCCGAAGGTTATGGCTACACCTTC.